The sequence of this T cell receptor beta chain was determined in a study of T cell responses to AZD1222 COVID-19 vaccine. Clones were sequenced by immunoSEQ multiplex PCR, and TCRdb holds only the in-frame ones, with some missing. In the table there are approximately 80,000 clones, approximately 83% of which are singletons. The CDR3 is 15 amino acids. V was trimmed by 11 bases and J by 0 bases, leaving 18 bases between them. Germline CDR1 reads LNHDA; CDR2 reads SQIVND (reference sequence). The input for sequencing was peripheral blood, taken 28 days after the second AZD1222 dose. This chain joins TRBV19 and TRBJ2-3, with D maybe TRBD2 (6 bases). The source is an adult who received the AZD1222 COVID-19 vaccine. Written as DNA, the CDR3 is TGTGCCGCCGGGGGAACCTATTTGAGCACAGATACGCAGTATTTT. This encodes CAAGGTYLSTDTQYF.